A selection of T cell receptor beta chains follows, all from one sample in a study of control samples from healthy donors and cancer patients. Only in-frame clones appear in the TCRdb table, and some are missing; sequencing was by immunoSEQ multiplex PCR. The sample has roughly 84,000 clones, roughly 89% seen once. Sequencing was carried out using blood. These TCRs come from a man aged 45 to 65 in good health. Both conserved end residues are part of each CDR3. A D gene is named only where the DNA matches it firmly. Size tells how often a clone was seen (once, few, many) or the class of an expanded clone, and some rows leave it out.

D	V	size	J	DNA	CDR3
-	TRBV10-3	-	TRBJ1-2	TGCGCCATCAGTGAGTCTGCAGGGAGCTATGGCTACACCTTC	CAISESAGSYGYTF
TRBD1	TRBV5-1	-	TRBJ1-4	TGCGCCAGCAGCCAAGACAGGGGAGGGGATAATGAAAAACTGTTTTTT	CASSQDRGGDNEKLFF
TRBD1	TRBV19	-	TRBJ1-2	TGTGCCAGTAGTTTCGGGACAGCAGGGTCGAACTATGGCTACACCTTC	CASSFGTAGSNYGYTF
-	TRBV6-2/TRBV6-3	-	TRBJ1-1	TGTGCCAGCAGTTACTCGGGCTACACTGAAGCTTTCTTT	CASSYSGYTEAFF
-	TRBV14	-	TRBJ1-1	TGTGCCAGCAGCCAAGGCGGGGGGGGGAACACTGAAGCTTTCTTT	CASSQGGGGNTEAFF
-	TRBV6-5	-	TRBJ2-7	TGTGCCAGCAGTTTAGGGGTCCTCTACGAGCAGTACTTC	CASSLGVLYEQYF
-	TRBV6-5	-	TRBJ1-6	TGTGCCAGCAGACCCGTTGGCGCAGCGGATTCACCCCTCCACTTT	CASRPVGAADSPLHF
-	TRBV18	-	TRBJ1-3	TGTGCCAGCTCACCATCTTCCTCTGGAAACACCATATATTTT	CASSPSSSGNTIYF
-	TRBV11-2	-	TRBJ1-5	TGTGCCAGCAGCTTAGATTACGGGGGGCTGGGACAGCCCCAGCATTTT	CASSLDYGGLGQPQHF
-	TRBV18	-	TRBJ1-3	TGTGCCAGCTCACGTGACAGGCCGAGCTCTGGAAACACCATATATTTT	CASSRDRPSSGNTIYF
-	TRBV5-1	-	TRBJ1-1	TGCGCCAGCAGAAGTAGTGGGGAAACTGAAGCTTTCTTT	CASRSSGETEAFF
TRBD1	TRBV7-9	-	TRBJ2-5	TGTGCCAGCAGCTTCCGGGACAGGGGGAGGGAGACCCAGTACTTC	CASSFRDRGRETQYF
-	TRBV9	once	TRBJ2-3	TGTGCCAGCAGGGCAAGCCGGGACGGCACAGATACGCAGTATTTT	CASRASRDGTDTQYF
-	TRBV29-1	-	TRBJ1-1	TGCAGCGTTGCGGGAAAGGGGGCTTTCTTT	CSVAGKGAFF
-	TRBV5-1	-	TRBJ1-3	TGCGCCAGCAGCTTGTCCCCCATGGAAGGACTATCTGGAAACACCATATATTTT	CASSLSPMEGLSGNTIYF
-	TRBV27	-	TRBJ2-1	TGTGCCAGCAGTTTGGGGGGCCGCTACAATGAGCAGTTCTTC	CASSLGGRYNEQFF
-	TRBV6-5	-	TRBJ1-5	TGTGCCAGCAGTTACAGGGGGGAGGGTCAGCCCCAGCATTTT	CASSYRGEGQPQHF